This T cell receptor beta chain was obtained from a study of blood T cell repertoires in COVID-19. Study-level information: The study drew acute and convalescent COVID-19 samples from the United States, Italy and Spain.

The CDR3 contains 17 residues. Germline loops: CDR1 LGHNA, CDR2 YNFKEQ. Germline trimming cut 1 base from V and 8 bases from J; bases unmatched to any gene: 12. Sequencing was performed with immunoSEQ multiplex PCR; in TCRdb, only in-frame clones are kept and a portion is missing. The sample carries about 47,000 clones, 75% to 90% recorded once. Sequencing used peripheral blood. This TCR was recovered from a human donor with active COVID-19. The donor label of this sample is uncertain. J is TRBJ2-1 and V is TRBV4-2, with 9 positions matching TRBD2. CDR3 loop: CASSQVVGGGASDEQFF. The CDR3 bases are TGTGCCAGCAGCCAAGTGGTAGGCGGGGGGGCCTCCGATGAGCAGTTCTTC.